Listed below are T cell receptor beta chains from one sample, sequenced in a study of cytomegalovirus exposure and HLA in healthy donors. Only in-frame clones appear in the TCRdb table, and some are missing; sequencing was by immunoSEQ multiplex PCR. Of 90,000 to 120,000 clones detected, around three quarters appear once; the ten largest clones hold approximately 5.1%. The sequencing input was PBMCs. Every receptor here comes from a female donor in good health and CMV-seropositive. The CDR3 runs from the conserved cysteine through the conserved F or W. Fields, in order: V gene, J gene, CDR3 protein.

TRBV6-1	TRBJ2-1	CASIRSGVHEQFF
TRBV11-1	TRBJ1-2	CASSLLSGQLGTGYTF
TRBV2	TRBJ2-1	CASEEGGRVNEQFF
TRBV5-1	TRBJ2-3	CASSLGTPSTDTQYF
TRBV2	TRBJ1-5	CASSDQQVSQPQHF
TRBV6-4	TRBJ1-5	CASSPPQDQPQHF
TRBV4-3	TRBJ2-7	CASSHRTGGGYEQYF
TRBV11-3	TRBJ2-1	CASSLSLRLAGAEQFF
TRBV4-3	TRBJ1-6	CASSQDRGRGSPLHF
TRBV19	TRBJ1-2	CACWTGDGYTF
TRBV7-3	TRBJ2-2	CASSPKGQFVGTGELFF
TRBV5-1	TRBJ2-1	CASSWGQGAYNEQFF
TRBV2	TRBJ2-1	CASSASGGPLSYNEQFF
TRBV11-2	TRBJ2-2	CASSSAQGRITGELFF
TRBV9	TRBJ1-1	CASSVGRIPGTEAFF
TRBV18	TRBJ2-2	CASSPRQVGNTGELFF
TRBV7-9	TRBJ2-7	CASSFKGIGYEQYF
TRBV29-1	TRBJ2-4	CSVGSTRDIQYF
TRBV2	TRBJ1-1	CASSFDTEAFF
TRBV19	TRBJ2-7	CASSPNRVPYEQYF
TRBV28	TRBJ2-5	CASSLVSGETQYF
TRBV4-1	TRBJ2-3	CASSQAGGPFTDTQYF
TRBV5-6	TRBJ1-5	CASSHRGGYQPQHF
TRBV27	TRBJ2-7	CASSLTSGRVYEQYF
TRBV10-2	TRBJ1-1	CASGWGVYTEAFF
TRBV7-2	TRBJ2-2	CASSPPRGIGRELFF
TRBV5-1	TRBJ2-2	CASRGTESNTGELFF
TRBV13	TRBJ2-3	CASSSGLPPGTQYF
TRBV5-1	TRBJ2-7	CASSPRTGAAYEQYF
TRBV9	TRBJ2-7	CASSVGLESAYEQYF
TRBV7-9	TRBJ2-2	CASSWGLGRAGELFF
TRBV2	TRBJ2-7	CASSEAVLTGTYEQYF
TRBV4-1	TRBJ1-4	CASSQAPDGGEKLFF
TRBV4-1	TRBJ1-1	CASREGRENTEAFF
TRBV6-5	TRBJ2-1	CASSYTGGAVYNEQFF
TRBV13	TRBJ1-2	CASSLGHQGDGYTF
TRBV18	TRBJ1-1	CASSPPQVMNTEAFF
TRBV11-2	TRBJ2-1	CASSPTSGGEQFF
TRBV11-3	TRBJ2-3	CASSLDVAGGVDTQYF
TRBV10-2	TRBJ2-3	CASCRADYTDTQYF
TRBV27	TRBJ2-7	CASSPRTTSGRFLSYEQYF
TRBV29-1	TRBJ2-4	CSVEDVGHALAKNIQYF
TRBV9	TRBJ1-2	CASSTRDRVRYGYTF
TRBV27	TRBJ2-1	CASSFTGGSRFYEQFF
TRBV7-8	TRBJ2-1	CASSFSGTSGGASYNEQFF
TRBV21-1	TRBJ2-2	CASSKPCLPTGELFF
TRBV19	TRBJ1-2	CASSRGQSTMGYGYTF
TRBV5-8	TRBJ2-7	CASSLGMGLAGGPEQYF
TRBV7-9	TRBJ2-1	CASSLQGAKFF
TRBV12-5	TRBJ2-3	CASGRGNTDTQYF
TRBV4-1	TRBJ2-3	CASSQVFTSGNTDTQYF
TRBV2	TRBJ1-1	CAQLRGFGTEAFF
TRBV5-1	TRBJ1-1	CASSWGDRGGTEAFF
TRBV6-5	TRBJ2-5	CASRKGRGGETQYF
TRBV9	TRBJ2-3	CASPEGRNTDTQYF
TRBV21-1	TRBJ2-7	CASSSRGQGYYEQYF
TRBV6-1	TRBJ1-2	CASSEVRASYGYTF
TRBV9	TRBJ1-1	CASSVGGTGVEAFF
TRBV9	TRBJ2-2	CASSQTSQGWELFF
TRBV7-2	TRBJ2-7	CASSLVGGSYEQYF